These 25 T cell receptor beta chains share one sample of origin, sequenced in a study of CD8 T cells in ankylosing spondylitis (dated by TCRdb to 2016 to 2017). General findings and caveats noted by the study authors: Blood from ankylosing spondylitis patients appeared to be characterized by a TCR beta motif composed of under ten highly homologous amino acid variants.

Library generation was performed with 5' RACE. Sequencing was carried out with an Illumina HiSeq 2500. TCRdb itself trimmed the public reads at Q25 with fastp, ran MiXCR and retained productive beta chains. Rows with one shared CDR3 protein collapse into an entry with the most common genes and DNA. The sample yields 650,000 to 800,000 distinct CDR3 sequences; 15% to 20% were counted once. The biggest ten clones account for about 20% of the sample. Their antigen targets remain unknown. Sample: blood, either unsorted or a sorted T cell fraction (not recorded which). The receptors shown here come from a male donor with ankylosing spondylitis.

The genes are TRBV6-5 and TRBJ2-5; TRBD2 matches 7 bases. Germline trimming cut 2 bases from V and 5 bases from J; bases unmatched to any gene: 11. The CDR3 runs 16 residues. CDR1 and CDR2 (germline): MNHEY, SVGAGI. DNA for the CDR3: TGTGCCAGCAGTTACACGGCGGGAGCGTCCGGGGAGACCCAGTACTTC. It encodes CASSYTAGASGETQYF.

This clonotype was counted once. The chain is built from TRBV15 and TRBJ2-1; D possibly corresponds to TRBD2 (6 bases). Germline V gives CDR1 LNHNV, CDR2 YYDKDF (reference sequence). V lost 8 bases, J lost 7 bases, and 24 bases lay in between. The CDR3 has 16 amino acids. The CDR3 bases are TGTGCCACCCCAACCGGCGGGGACTCCCATGGGAATGAGCAGTTCTTC. It yields the protein CATPTGGDSHGNEQFF. Drawing the rest from reference TRBV15 and TRBJ2-1, the complete variable domain is DAMVIQNPRYQVTQFGKPVTLSCSQTLNHNVMYWYQQKSSQAPKLLFHYYDKDFNNEADTPDNFQSRRPNTSFCFLDIRSPGLGDTAMYLCATPTGGDSHGNEQFFGPGTRLTVL.

This clonotype was counted many times. The V call is TRBV29-1, the J call TRBJ2-1; maybe TRBD2 (5 bases). V was cut by 7 bases and J by 9 bases, with 22 bases left in between. This CDR3 is 14 amino acids long. The germline CDR1 and CDR2 sequences are SQVTM and ANQGSEA. The CDR3 protein is CSAPAVGLGSEQFF. Written as DNA, the CDR3 is TGCAGCGCCCCAGCTGTAGGCCTAGGGAGTGAGCAGTTCTTC.

This clonotype was recorded only once. A read error may account for a junction end that differs from germline. This chain uses TRBV18 with TRBJ1-1; 9 bases match TRBD1. Looked up from germline, CDR1 is KGHSH and CDR2 is LQKENI. This CDR3 region has 15 residues. CDR3 bases: TGTGCCAGCTCACCCGCGACAGGGGGGGGGACTGAAGTTTTCTTT. Amino acids: CASSPATGGGTEVFF.

There are a few counts of this clonotype. The junction departs from the called germline gene at one end, perhaps through a read error. The chain has TRBV29-1 and TRBJ2-7, with 9 bases matching TRBD1. The CDR3 loop spans 14 amino acids. Germline assignment: CDR1 SQVTM and CDR2 ANQGSEA. CDR3 protein: CSAKTGTGSSEQYF. In nucleotides, the CDR3 is TGCAGCGCCAAAACCGGGACAGGGTCCTCCGAGCAGTACTTC.

In its sample, this clonotype was seen a few times. CDR3 in DNA: TGTGCCACCAGTGATACCCGGGCCCGCGTCGACGAGCAGTACTTC. It is translated as CATSDTRARVDEQYF. This sequence joins TRBV24-1 and TRBJ2-7; the D is unclear. Germline V lookup: CDR1 KGHDR, CDR2 SFDVKD. This CDR3 comprises 15 residues. V shed 3 bases and J shed 5 bases, with 16 bases lying between them.

This clonotype was seen more than once but under ten times. CDR3 sequence reads: CASTAPDSQYEQYF. As DNA, the CDR3 is TGTGCCAGCACAGCGCCGGACTCCCAGTACGAGCAGTACTTC. The genes are TRBV25-1 and TRBJ2-7; possible D gene TRBD2, 5 bases. This CDR3 is built from 14 residues. Trimming shortened V by 7 bases and J by 4 bases, and 17 bases separated the two germline ends. Germline assignment: CDR1 MGHDK and CDR2 SYGVNS.

The chain employs TRBV27 and TRBJ2-1, with 10 nucleotides matching TRBD2. The CDR3 has 15 amino acids. The V and J ends lost 4 bases and 5 bases, in that order; junction bases with no gene match: 5. Germline V gives CDR1 MNHEY, CDR2 SMNVEV (reference sequence). The CDR3 loop reads CASSSQREGNNEQFF. The CDR3 nucleotides read TGTGCCAGCAGTTCCCAGCGGGAGGGAAACAATGAGCAGTTCTTC.

In this sample, this clonotype turned up a few times. This sequence joins TRBV7-2 and TRBJ2-7; D possibly uses TRBD1 or TRBD2 (5 bases each). This CDR3 spans 16 amino acids. CDR1 and CDR2 (germline): SGHTA, FQGNSA. The V gene lost 0 bases and the J gene lost 3 bases, with 15 bases spanning the gap. The CDR3 DNA sequence: TGTGCCAGCAGCTTAGCGCTAACAGGTGACTACTACGAGCAGTACTTC. Amino acids: CASSLALTGDYYEQYF.

This clonotype showed up many times. V gene TRBV4-2 combines with J gene TRBJ1-2; D unclear. The V end was cut by 2 bases, the J end by 2 bases, with 3 bases between. CDR3 length: 12 amino acids. CDR1 LGHNA and CDR2 YNFKEQ come from the germline V gene. Here the CDR3 reads CASSQQNYGYTF. The CDR3 coding sequence is TGTGCCAGCAGCCAACAGAACTATGGCTACACCTTC.

In its sample, this clonotype was seen a few times. The chain uses TRBV6-5 and TRBJ2-5; the D is unclear. Looked up from germline, CDR1 is MNHEY and CDR2 is SVGAGI. V was clipped by 2 bases and J by 1 base, with 5 bases between them. The CDR3 covers 13 residues. The CDR3: CASSYKFQETQYF. The CDR3 bases are TGTGCCAGCAGTTACAAGTTCCAAGAGACCCAGTACTTC.

The chain has TRBV29-1 and TRBJ2-5; D is possibly TRBD2 (5 bases). V lost 3 bases and J lost 1, with 12 bases in between. The CDR3 spans 14 residues. The germline V gene has CDR1 SQVTM and CDR2 ANQGSEA. The CDR3 loop reads CSVEQAGLQETQYF. CDR3 sequence (DNA): TGCAGCGTTGAGCAGGCAGGACTCCAAGAGACCCAGTACTTC. Together with reference TRBV29-1 and TRBJ2-5, the CDR3 gives the full variable domain: SAVISQKPSRDICQRGTSLTIQCQVDSQVTMMFWYRQQPGQSLTLIATANQGSEATYESGFVIDKFPISRPNLTFSTLTVSNMSPEDSSIYLCSVEQAGLQETQYFGPGTRLLVL.

V and J are TRBV12-3 or TRBV12-4 and TRBJ1-2; maybe TRBD1 (5 bases). Between the trimmed V and J ends, which lost 4 bases and 1 base, there was a span of 13 bases. The CDR3 spans 15 residues. CDR3 in amino acids: CASSSPQRGNYGYTF. The CDR3 DNA sequence: TGTGCCAGCAGTTCCCCCCAGAGGGGTAACTATGGCTACACCTTC.

This clonotype occurred a few times. The gene calls are TRBV30 and TRBJ1-1; D remains ambiguous. This CDR3 is 12 amino acids long. Trimming removed 3 bases from V and 12 bases from J, with 17 bases in between. Germline CDR1 is GTSNPN and CDR2 is SVGIG (reference sequence). Here the CDR3 DNA reads TGTGCCTGGAGGAAACGTGCCCCCGAAACTTTCTTT. Protein product: CAWRKRAPETFF. Drawing the rest from reference TRBV30 and TRBJ1-1, the complete variable domain is SQTIHQWPATLVQPVGSPLSLECTVEGTSNPNLYWYRQAAGRGLQLLFYSVGIGQISSEVPQNLSASRPQDRQFILSSKKLLLSDSGFYLCAWRKRAPETFFGQGTRLTVV.

This clonotype was seen many times. This chain uses TRBV30 with TRBJ1-2, with a possible D match to TRBD1 (5 bases). The CDR3 is 13 residues long. Deletions cut 0 bases from V and 8 bases from J, with 13 bases between. Germline CDR1 is GTSNPN and CDR2 is SVGIG (reference sequence). The CDR3 region has the DNA TGTGCCTGGAGTGTAGGTTCAGGGCTCGGCTACACCTTC. It is translated as CAWSVGSGLGYTF.

This chain uses TRBV20-1 with TRBJ1-2; D is possibly TRBD1 (5 bases). The V gene lost 6 bases and the J gene lost 8 bases, with 19 bases spanning the gap. Germline V gene sequence: CDR1 DFQATT, CDR2 SNEGSKA (reference sequence). The CDR3 has 13 residues. The CDR3 loop reads CSAPPGRPQGYTF. Here the CDR3 DNA reads TGCAGTGCGCCCCCGGGACGCCCACAGGGCTACACCTTC.

V is TRBV6-5 and J is TRBJ1-1; D remains unclear. The V and J ends lost 1 base and 0 bases respectively, with 6 bases between them. Germline lookup yields CDR1 MNHEY and CDR2 SVGAGI. The CDR3 is 14 residues long. This chain's CDR3 is CASSYFGVNTEAFF. In DNA, the CDR3 is TGTGCCAGCAGTTACTTCGGCGTGAACACTGAAGCTTTCTTT.

V gene TRBV6-1 combines with J gene TRBJ1-1; D is unclear. The V gene lost 7 bases and the J gene lost 1 base, with 10 bases spanning the gap. The CDR3 has 13 amino acids. Germline V gene lookup returns CDR1 MNHNS and CDR2 SASEGT. CDR3 coding DNA: TGTGCCAGCAACATTAGGCAGAACACTGAAGCTTTCTTT. Protein product: CASNIRQNTEAFF.

The rearrangement uses TRBV10-3 and TRBJ1-1; no definite D call. This CDR3 is built from 15 residues. Germline V lookup: CDR1 ENHRY, CDR2 SYGVKD. V was trimmed by 4 bases and J by 1 base, leaving 13 bases between them. CDR3 in amino acids: CAISAAAPGNTEAFF. The CDR3 region has the DNA TGTGCCATCAGTGCGGCGGCCCCCGGGAACACTGAAGCTTTCTTT.

The chain joins TRBV6-2 or TRBV6-3 to TRBJ2-1; TRBD2 is a possible D gene (7 bases). Germline CDR1 is MNHEY and CDR2 is SVGEGT. V was cut by 4 bases and J by 6 bases, with 19 bases left in between. This CDR3 is built from 16 residues. CDR3: CASSFSGGGGSNEQFF. CDR3 in DNA: TGTGCCAGCAGTTTTTCCGGGGGAGGGGGATCCAATGAGCAGTTCTTC.

The chain couples TRBV28 to TRBJ2-5; 9 bases match TRBD1. From germline, CDR1 is MDHEN and CDR2 SYDVKM. CDR3 length: 16 amino acids. The ends lost 4 bases at V and 4 bases at J; junction bases unmatched: 10. The DNA of the CDR3 is TGTGCCAGCAGTTCCTCACACAGGGGGCCAGGAGAGACCCAGTACTTC. It yields the protein CASSSSHRGPGETQYF.

This clonotype was counted a single time. V and J are TRBV25-1 and TRBJ1-6; D remains ambiguous. The ends were cut back, 3 bases at V and 10 bases at J, with 10 bases in the middle. CDR3 length: 13 residues. Germline CDR1 is MGHDK and CDR2 is SYGVNS. CDR3 region: CASSEGVYSPLHF. The CDR3 DNA sequence: TGTGCCAGCAGTGAGGGTGTATACTCACCCCTCCACTTT.

This clonotype has only a few counts. This chain connects TRBV19 to TRBJ1-6, with 10 nucleotides matching TRBD1. V was pared by 4 bases and J by 5 bases, with 5 bases of the junction left unmatched. Germline V CDR1 and CDR2: LNHDA, SQIVND (reference sequence). CDR3 length equals 16 residues. The DNA of the CDR3 is TGTGCCAGTAGTACCCCGGGACAGGGGAATAATTCACCCCTCCACTTT. Translation gives CASSTPGQGNNSPLHF.

The chain employs TRBV2 and TRBJ2-1; the D call may be TRBD1 or TRBD2 (5 bases each). CDR1 is SNHLY and CDR2 is FYNNEI in the germline V gene. V lost 6 bases to trimming and J lost 9 bases, with 15 bases between them. This CDR3 has 13 residues. CDR3 DNA: TGTGCCAGCAGCAACACTGCGAGGGGTGAGCAGTTCTTC. This gives the protein CASSNTARGEQFF.

In this sample, this clonotype turned up a few times. CDR3 DNA sequence: TGCGCCAGCAGCCAAGGAGGACTAGCGGGGGGCAAAGAGACCCAGTACTTC. Protein sequence: CASSQGGLAGGKETQYF. The chain uses TRBV4-1 and TRBJ2-5; 14 nucleotides match TRBD2. J lost 3 bases, V lost 1 base, and 4 bases had no gene match. The CDR3 has 17 amino acids. The germline CDR1 and CDR2 sequences are MGHRA and YSYEKL.